This note documents a single T cell receptor beta chain sequence. Seattle's enrolled individuals joined amid active infection and were then monitored longitudinally. Trimming at V came to 7 bases and at J to 5 bases, leaving 10 bases not matched to a gene. Germline CDR1 is SEHNR and CDR2 is FQNEAQ (reference sequence). The CDR3 has 15 residues. This record comes from a study of blood T cell repertoires in COVID-19. Study overall: There were acute and convalescent COVID-19 samples, and they came from the United States, Italy and Spain.

This table comes from immunoSEQ multiplex PCR, and its TCRdb copy is limited to in-frame clones, with some not included. The sample records roughly 58,000 clones, 70% to 90% being singletons. This sequence was found in a man aged 55-75 years with COVID-19, enrolled during active disease. Material for sequencing was peripheral blood. V usage is TRBV7-9 and J usage is TRBJ2-3; the match to TRBD2 covers 9 bases. This CDR3 is CASNPVVLAGDTQYF. DNA of the CDR3: TGTGCCAGCAACCCAGTCGTACTAGCGGGAGATACGCAGTATTTT.